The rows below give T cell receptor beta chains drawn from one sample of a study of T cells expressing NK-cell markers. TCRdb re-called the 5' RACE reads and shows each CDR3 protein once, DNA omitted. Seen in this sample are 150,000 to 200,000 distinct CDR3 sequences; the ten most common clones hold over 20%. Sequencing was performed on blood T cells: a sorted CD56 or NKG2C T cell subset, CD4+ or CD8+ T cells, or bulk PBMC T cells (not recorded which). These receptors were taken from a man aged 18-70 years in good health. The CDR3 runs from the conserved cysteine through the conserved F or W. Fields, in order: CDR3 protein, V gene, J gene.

CASSLVAGGPWDTQYF	TRBV7-2	TRBJ2-3
CASSSDRGSYEQYF	TRBV13	TRBJ2-7
CASSLWDGPGETQYF	TRBV5-6	TRBJ2-5
CASSSDWDSTQYF	TRBV27	TRBJ2-3
CASSYLGLIYNEQFF	TRBV6-2/TRBV6-3	TRBJ2-1
CASSPGGVSGETQYF	TRBV12-3/TRBV12-4	TRBJ2-5
CASSRGLASADTQYF	TRBV7-6	TRBJ2-3
CASSFVGQETQYF	TRBV7-8	TRBJ2-5
CATSGFVGLAGGPSETQYF	TRBV15	TRBJ2-5
CASSFGLAGGLGTGELFF	TRBV27	TRBJ2-2
CSPMGLTTYEQYF	TRBV20-1	TRBJ2-7
CASSQRASGAFMDEQFF	TRBV3-1	TRBJ2-1
CATLDRTETQYF	TRBV15	TRBJ2-5
CASSFPRGQGPSYEQYF	TRBV7-9	TRBJ2-7
CATSDLLYRTGRTDTQYF	TRBV24-1	TRBJ2-3
CASSPRSGGGEETQYF	TRBV12-3/TRBV12-4	TRBJ2-5
CASSLIESDTQYF	TRBV12-3/TRBV12-4	TRBJ2-3
CASSQEITGAEKQYF	TRBV3-1	TRBJ2-7
CASLAGITDTQYF	TRBV6-1	TRBJ2-3
CASSSNDPGLARTDTQYF	TRBV6-5	TRBJ2-3
CASSQGTGNINEQFF	TRBV11-1	TRBJ2-1
CASSGDLRTTSTDTQYF	TRBV19	TRBJ2-3
CASSPSTSGGAWAGELFF	TRBV9	TRBJ2-2
CASSYERGGEEQFF	TRBV6-5	TRBJ2-1
CASSDVTQINYGYTF	TRBV21-1	TRBJ1-2
CASSESMGATGANVLTF	TRBV10-3	TRBJ2-6
CATSDLGAAYNEQFF	TRBV24-1	TRBJ2-1
CASSYREGRGNEQYF	TRBV6-5	TRBJ2-7
CSAVDLAAEETQYF	TRBV29-1	TRBJ2-5
CATSRYRQGPDTQYF	TRBV15	TRBJ2-3
CASSYRRGVPDQSSGNTIYF	TRBV6-2/TRBV6-3	TRBJ1-3
CASSTGAGELFF	TRBV12-3/TRBV12-4	TRBJ2-2
CASSSEKTPLAGVGETQYF	TRBV11-2	TRBJ2-5
CASSYSTDRDCQPQHF	TRBV6-5	TRBJ1-5
CAISTGAGGELFF	TRBV25-1	TRBJ2-2
CASSRPGQELETQYF	TRBV3-1	TRBJ2-5
CATSDYMGRRTGELFF	TRBV24-1	TRBJ2-2
CATRDTGSNQPQHF	TRBV15	TRBJ1-5
CASTPGHTDTQYF	TRBV9	TRBJ2-3
CAISGPPLAGGPGDTQYF	TRBV10-3	TRBJ2-3
CASSPRRGEGENTEAFF	TRBV4-2	TRBJ1-1